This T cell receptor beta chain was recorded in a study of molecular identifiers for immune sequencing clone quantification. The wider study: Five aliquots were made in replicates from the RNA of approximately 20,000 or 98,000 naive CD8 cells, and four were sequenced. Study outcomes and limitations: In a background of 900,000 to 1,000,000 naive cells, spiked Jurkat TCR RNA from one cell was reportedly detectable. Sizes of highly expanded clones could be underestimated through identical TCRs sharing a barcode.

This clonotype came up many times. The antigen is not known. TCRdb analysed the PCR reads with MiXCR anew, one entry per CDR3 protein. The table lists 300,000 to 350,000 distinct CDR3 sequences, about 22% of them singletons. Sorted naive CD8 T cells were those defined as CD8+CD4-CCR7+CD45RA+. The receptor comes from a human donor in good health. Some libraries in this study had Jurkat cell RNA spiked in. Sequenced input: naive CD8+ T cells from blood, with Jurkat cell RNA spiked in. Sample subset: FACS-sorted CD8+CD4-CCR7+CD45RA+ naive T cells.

The CDR3 DNA follows: TGTGCCAGCAGTGAGTTTCTGGGGGGCGATCAGCCCCAGCATTTT. This gives the protein CASSEFLGGDQPQHF. V and J are TRBV2 and TRBJ1-5; weak D call: TRBD1 (6 bases). Per germline, CDR1 SNHLY and CDR2 FYNNEI. Trimming took 3 bases from V and 5 from J, leaving 14 bases between them. The CDR3 length is 15 residues. Together with reference TRBV2 and TRBJ1-5, the CDR3 gives the full variable domain: EPEVTQTPSHQVTQMGQEVILRCVPISNHLYFYWYRQILGQKVEFLVSFYNNEISEKSEIFDDQFSVERPDGSNFTLKIRSTKLEDSAMYFCASSEFLGGDQPQHFGDGTRLSIL.